This T cell receptor (beta chain) was identified in a study of blood T cell repertoires in COVID-19. Only in-frame clones appear in the TCRdb table, and some are missing; sequencing was by immunoSEQ multiplex PCR. The sample lists a few hundred thousand clones, 86% occurring once. The CDR3 is 15 residues long. Unmatched junction bases numbered 10, after V lost 5 bases and J lost 3 bases. Germline V gene data show CDR1 as MNHEY and CDR2 as SVGAGI. Sequenced: peripheral blood. This TCR was sampled from a woman in her 30s with active or convalescent COVID-19. The V call is TRBV6-5, the J call TRBJ2-7; 7 bases line up with TRBD1. The CDR3 region is CASSPPGQKNYEQYF. The CDR3 DNA reads TGTGCCAGCAGTCCTCCGGGACAGAAGAACTACGAGCAGTACTTC.